A selection of T cell receptor beta chains follows, all from one sample in a study of blood T cell repertoires in COVID-19. Libraries were prepared by immunoSEQ multiplex PCR; TCRdb keeps only in-frame clonotypes and omits some of them. The sample has about 140,000 clones; around 84% are singletons. Sample: peripheral blood. These receptors all stem from a woman aged 55-70 years with acute or convalescent COVID-19. Each CDR3 is given with its conserved first and last residue. A D gene is named only where the DNA matches it firmly. Not every row has a clone size; where given, it reads once, few, many or a size class.

TRBV30	.	TRBJ2-7	.	13	CAWSVGGPDEQYF	TGTGCCTGGAGCGTGGGAGGACCGGACGAGCAGTACTTC
TRBV14	.	TRBJ2-1	.	13	CASSQDLGGEQFF	TGTGCCAGCAGCCAAGATCTTGGAGGTGAGCAGTTCTTC
TRBV11-3	.	TRBJ1-4	TRBD1	16	CASSLEGTGVDEKLFF	TGTGCCAGCAGCTTAGAAGGGACAGGGGTTGATGAAAAACTGTTTTTT
TRBV27	once	TRBJ1-6	.	15	CASSLLGGVNSPLHF	TGTGCCAGCAGTTTGTTGGGGGGGGTCAATTCACCCCTCCACTTT
TRBV29-1	.	TRBJ1-1	.	15	CSVEVGRVMNTEAFF	TGCAGCGTTGAGGTTGGCAGGGTCATGAACACTGAAGCTTTCTTT
TRBV9	few	TRBJ1-2	.	14	CASSGGGPYYGYTF	TGTGCCAGCAGCGGCGGGGGACCCTACTATGGCTACACCTTC
TRBV4-1	.	TRBJ2-2	TRBD1	15	CASSGDKGASGELFF	TGCGCCAGCAGTGGGGACAAGGGGGCGAGCGGGGAGCTGTTTTTT
TRBV28	.	TRBJ1-3	.	14	CASSLWGPGNTIYF	TGTGCCAGCAGTTTATGGGGGCCAGGAAACACCATATATTTT
TRBV11-3	.	TRBJ2-2	TRBD2	15	CASSISGGRTGELFF	TGTGCCAGCAGCATTAGCGGGGGGCGTACCGGGGAGCTGTTTTTT
TRBV3-1/TRBV3-2	once	TRBJ2-3	TRBD1	16	CASSQALGQGADTQYF	TGTGCCAGCAGCCAAGCGCTGGGGCAGGGGGCCGATACGCAGTATTTT
TRBV5-1	.	TRBJ2-1	.	13	CASSLTGYNEQFF	TGCGCCAGCAGCTTGACAGGCTACAATGAGCAGTTCTTC
TRBV9	.	TRBJ2-5	TRBD2	13	CASSVELAKTQYF	TGTGCCAGCAGCGTTGAACTAGCGAAGACCCAGTACTTC
TRBV19	.	TRBJ2-7	TRBD2	17	CASSISETSGAFYEQYF	TGTGCCAGTAGTATTAGTGAGACTAGCGGGGCCTTCTACGAGCAGTACTTC
TRBV6-2/TRBV6-3	.	TRBJ1-1	TRBD1	16	CASSRMTGLMNTEAFF	TGTGCCAGCAGCCGGATGACAGGGCTCATGAACACTGAAGCTTTCTTT
TRBV20-1	once	TRBJ1-6	.	16	CSASGVQRSYNSPLHF	TGCAGTGCTAGTGGAGTCCAACGCTCCTATAATTCACCCCTCCACTTT
TRBV7-2	.	TRBJ2-5	.	18	CASSLGSLATPGRETQYF	TGTGCCAGCAGCTTAGGGTCTCTGGCGACCCCGGGGAGAGAGACCCAGTACTTC
TRBV28	few	TRBJ2-4	TRBD1	17	CASSPTGTVIAKNIQYF	TGTGCCAGCAGCCCGACCGGGACAGTGATAGCCAAAAACATTCAGTACTTC
TRBV3-1/TRBV3-2	once	TRBJ1-3	TRBD1	18	CASSQAGTGLIGGNTIYF	TGTGCCAGCAGCCAAGCCGGGACAGGGTTAATAGGTGGAAACACCATATATTTT
TRBV5-1	.	TRBJ2-1	.	15	CASIPGDIQYNEQFF	TGCGCCAGCATTCCGGGTGATATACAATACAATGAGCAGTTCTTC
TRBV2	.	TRBJ1-1	.	14	CASSNTGVNTEAFF	TGTGCCAGCAGTAACACAGGAGTGAACACTGAGGCTTTCTTT
TRBV7-8	.	TRBJ1-2	.	14	CASRPDRYNHGYTF	TGTGCCAGCAGACCGGACAGATATAATCATGGCTACACCTTC
TRBV7-2	once	TRBJ1-4	.	18	CASSPGRGVGGTNEKLFF	TGTGCCAGCAGCCCAGGTCGTGGGGTAGGGGGAACTAATGAAAAACTGTTTTTT
TRBV6-5	few	TRBJ2-5	TRBD2	15	CASSSSGGRGETQYF	TGTGCCAGCAGTAGCAGCGGGGGGAGAGGAGAGACCCAGTACTTC
TRBV7-7	.	TRBJ2-7	TRBD1	13	CASSYGTAYEQYF	TGTGCTAGCAGCTACGGGACAGCCTACGAGCAGTACTTC
TRBV6-4	few	TRBJ1-2	TRBD1	13	CASSPDRGVGYTF	TGTGCCAGCAGTCCCGACAGGGGAGTAGGCTACACCTTC
TRBV18	.	TRBJ1-1	TRBD1	13	CASSGQMNTEAFF	TGTGCCAGCTCGGGACAGATGAACACTGAAGCTTTCTTT
TRBV9	.	TRBJ2-7	TRBD1	16	CASSAQGWTGDYEQYF	TGTGCCAGCAGCGCACAGGGGTGGACAGGGGACTACGAGCAGTACTTC
TRBV11-2	.	TRBJ2-2	TRBD1	13	CASSDRGTGELFF	TGTGCCAGCAGCGACAGGGGAACCGGGGAGCTGTTTTTT
TRBV28	.	TRBJ1-2	TRBD1	12	CASGRSGGGYTF	TGTGCCAGCGGAAGGTCAGGGGGCGGCTACACCTTC
TRBV4-2	.	TRBJ2-1	TRBD2	16	CASSRELAGGLSEQFF	TGTGCCAGCAGTAGAGAGTTAGCGGGGGGGCTGAGTGAGCAGTTCTTC
TRBV2	few	TRBJ2-2	.	13	CASSEQGFGELFF	TGTGCCAGCAGTGAACAGGGTTTCGGGGAGCTGTTTTTT
TRBV9	.	TRBJ2-2	TRBD2	16	CASSEASGGNTGELFF	TGTGCCAGCAGCGAGGCTAGCGGGGGAAACACCGGGGAGCTGTTTTTT
TRBV6-5	once	TRBJ1-4	TRBD1	14	CASTPGTVNEKLFF	TGTGCCAGCACCCCAGGGACAGTTAATGAAAAACTGTTTTTT
TRBV4-3	.	TRBJ1-1	.	15	CASSQDWRQDTEAFF	TGCGCCAGCAGCCAAGATTGGAGGCAGGACACTGAAGCTTTCTTT
TRBV27	.	TRBJ2-7	.	16	CASTAAGRGSSYEQYF	TGTGCCAGCACCGCCGCGGGCCGGGGTAGCTCCTACGAGCAGTACTTC
TRBV4-1	.	TRBJ2-7	.	18	CASSTSRSGQRPSYEQYF	TGCGCCAGCAGCACCAGCCGTTCCGGACAGCGGCCCTCCTACGAGCAGTACTTC
TRBV27	.	TRBJ1-1	TRBD1	15	CASSFGRGQGTTAFF	TGTGCCAGCAGTTTCGGCAGGGGGCAAGGAACTACAGCTTTCTTT
TRBV10-3	once	TRBJ2-5	TRBD1	15	CAISGDRGREETQYF	TGTGCCATCAGCGGAGACAGGGGGCGCGAAGAGACCCAGTACTTC
TRBV9	once	TRBJ2-2	TRBD2	15	CASSPSYGGVGELFF	TGTGCCAGCAGCCCATCATACGGGGGGGTTGGGGAGCTGTTTTTT
TRBV9	.	TRBJ1-6	.	15	CASSQSGSYNSPLHF	TGTGCCAGCAGCCAGTCGGGCTCCTATAATTCACCCCTCCACTTT
TRBV2	.	TRBJ2-1	TRBD2	16	CASSGSLAGGVGEQFF	TGTGCCAGCAGTGGCAGTCTAGCGGGGGGGGTCGGTGAGCAGTTCTTC
TRBV5-1	.	TRBJ1-2	TRBD1	14	CASSQPGQNYGYTF	TGCGCCAGCAGCCAACCGGGACAGAACTATGGCTACACCTTC
TRBV30	.	TRBJ2-5	.	12	CAWSPAGPTQYF	TGTGCCTGGAGTCCCGCGGGCCCGACCCAGTACTTC
TRBV4-3	.	TRBJ2-6	TRBD1	20	CASSQDWRAGGWSGANVLTF	TGCGCCAGCAGCCAAGACTGGAGGGCAGGGGGCTGGTCTGGGGCCAACGTCCTGACTTTC
TRBV11-2	.	TRBJ2-4	TRBD2	18	CASSSLGARRAGGRIQYF	TGTGCCAGCAGCTCCTTGGGGGCCCGGAGAGCGGGGGGTCGCATTCAGTACTTC
TRBV3-1/TRBV3-2	.	TRBJ1-4	.	14	CASSRSGSNEKLFF	TGTGCCAGCAGCCGAAGCGGGAGTAATGAAAAACTGTTTTTT
TRBV11-3	.	TRBJ2-7	.	13	CASSLGGLYEQYF	TGTGCCAGCAGCTTAGGGGGGCTTTACGAGCAGTACTTC
TRBV3-1/TRBV3-2	once	TRBJ1-6	.	15	CASSQDGQGGSPLHF	TGTGCCAGCAGCCAAGATGGGCAGGGAGGTTCACCCCTCCACTTT
TRBV11-3	.	TRBJ1-1	TRBD1	14	CASSPTGSYTEAFF	TGTGCCAGCAGCCCGACAGGGTCGTACACTGAAGCTTTCTTT
TRBV5-4	.	TRBJ1-1	.	17	CASSLGLGAAMNTEAFF	TGTGCCAGCAGCTTGGGATTAGGGGCCGCTATGAACACTGAAGCTTTCTTT
TRBV27	.	TRBJ2-3	TRBD2	16	CASSLSSGLYTDTQYF	TGTGCCAGCAGTTTAAGTAGCGGGCTATACACAGATACGCAGTATTTT